The 27 T cell receptor beta chains in this list originate from one sample, sequenced in a study of T cell responses to AZD1222 COVID-19 vaccine. Data came from immunoSEQ multiplex PCR; TCRdb stores just in-frame clones and leaves some out. The sample contains 120,000 to 150,000 clones, around 90% of which appear only once. The specimen comprised peripheral blood, sampled 28 days after the second dose of the MenACWY control vaccine. These receptor sequences come from an adult who received the MenACWY meningococcal vaccine as a control.

The V call is TRBV11-3, the J call TRBJ2-7, with 7 bases fitting TRBD1. V dropped 8 bases and J dropped 6; count of bases not matched to a gene: 13. This CDR3 region has 14 residues. Germline assignment: CDR1 SGHNT and CDR2 YENEEA. The CDR3 protein is CASQLSRGGGEQYF. CDR3 bases: TGTGCCAGCCAGCTTAGTAGAGGGGGCGGCGAGCAGTACTTC.

This chain connects TRBV9 to TRBJ2-1, with 8 bases that match TRBD2. The CDR3 contains 16 residues. Germline assignment: CDR1 SGDLS and CDR2 YYNGEE. With 3 bases clipped from V and 8 bases from J, the junction kept 13 bases outside the gene matches. CDR3 region: CASSALGLGVLDEQFF. The CDR3 bases are TGTGCCAGCAGCGCCTTGGGACTAGGGGTTCTGGATGAGCAGTTCTTC. Full variable domain (remainder filled in from reference TRBV9 and TRBJ2-1): DSGVTQTPKHLITATGQRVTLRCSPRSGDLSVYWYQQSLDQGLQFLIQYYNGEERAKGNILERFSAQQFPDLHSELNLSSLELGDSALYFCASSALGLGVLDEQFFGPGTRLTVL.

The chain uses TRBV7-8 and TRBJ2-2, with 9 bases that match TRBD2. Germline trimming cut 0 bases from V and 5 bases from J; bases unmatched to any gene: 7. Germline loops: CDR1 SGHVS, CDR2 FQNEAQ. This CDR3 is 17 amino acids long. CDR3 nucleotide sequence: TGTGCCAGCAGCTTAGCGGCAGCGGGAGGTGGGACCGGGGAGCTGTTTTTT. It yields the protein CASSLAAAGGGTGELFF.

The chain combines TRBV6-2 or TRBV6-3 with TRBJ2-1, with a possible D match to TRBD1 (5 bases). Germline V gene data show CDR1 as MNHEY and CDR2 as SVGEGT. Trimming removed 4 bases at V and 4 bases at J, with 14 bases between. This CDR3 is built from 15 residues. CDR3 residues: CASSSPVGPYNEQFF. CDR3 nucleotide sequence: TGTGCCAGCAGTTCCCCCGTGGGGCCTTACAATGAGCAGTTCTTC.

This rearrangement joins TRBV6-5 to TRBJ2-5; no definite D call. Trimming cost V 7 bases and J 1 base, with 13 bases left between them. Germline V gene sequence: CDR1 MNHEY, CDR2 SVGAGI. The CDR3 has 14 residues. CDR3 region: CASKLTYPQETQYF. In DNA, the CDR3 is TGTGCCAGCAAATTGACGTATCCCCAAGAGACCCAGTACTTC.

V is TRBV30 and J is TRBJ1-6, with D maybe TRBD1 (6 bases). Germline V CDR1 and CDR2: GTSNPN, SVGIG (reference sequence). V dropped 4 bases and J dropped 12 bases, with 19 bases sitting between them. The CDR3 length is 14 residues. The CDR3 protein is CAWKGGLRGRPLHF. CDR3 DNA: TGTGCCTGGAAAGGGGGACTGAGGGGAAGACCCCTCCACTTT.

V is TRBV7-2 and J is TRBJ1-1; D call uncertain. This CDR3 has 17 residues. Trimming shortened V by 5 bases and J by 3 bases, and 22 bases separated the two germline ends. Germline values: CDR1 SGHTA, CDR2 FQGNSA. Here the CDR3 reads CASSPRAGSGSYTEAFF. The CDR3 coding sequence is TGTGCCAGCAGCCCCCGCGCGGGGTCGGGGTCGTACACTGAAGCTTTCTTT. The full variable domain, in which reference TRBV7-2 and TRBJ1-1 provide the parts outside the CDR3, is GAGVSQSPSNKVTEKGKDVELRCDPISGHTALYWYRQSLGQGLEFLIYFQGNSAPDKSGLPSDRFSAERTGGSVSTLTIQRTQQEDSAVYLCASSPRAGSGSYTEAFFGQGTRLTVV.

The chain carries TRBV7-3 and TRBJ2-1, with 7 nucleotides matching TRBD1. Looked up from germline, CDR1 is SGHTA and CDR2 is FQGTGA. This CDR3 has 13 residues. Trimming removed 3 bases from V and 8 bases from J; junction bases left unmatched: 4. The CDR3 loop is CASSLTGSDEQFF. DNA for the CDR3: TGTGCCAGCAGCTTGACAGGGTCGGATGAGCAGTTCTTC. Full variable domain (missing parts from reference TRBV7-3 and TRBJ2-1): GAGVSQTPSNKVTEKGKYVELRCDPISGHTALYWYRQSLGQGPEFLIYFQGTGAADDSGLPNDRFFAVRPEGSVSTLKIQRTERGDSAVYLCASSLTGSDEQFFGPGTRLTVL.

This chain connects TRBV7-2 to TRBJ2-7, with 9 nucleotides matching TRBD1. In germline, CDR1 is SGHTA, CDR2 FQGNSA. The CDR3 has 17 residues. The ends lost 2 bases at V and 4 bases at J; junction bases unmatched: 12. The CDR3 sequence is CASSLFNLAGQGYEQYF. The CDR3 DNA is TGTGCCAGCAGCTTATTTAATCTCGCGGGACAGGGTTACGAGCAGTACTTC. Complete variable domain (other parts from reference TRBV7-2 and TRBJ2-7): GAGVSQSPSNKVTEKGKDVELRCDPISGHTALYWYRQSLGQGLEFLIYFQGNSAPDKSGLPSDRFSAERTGGSVSTLTIQRTQQEDSAVYLCASSLFNLAGQGYEQYFGPGTRLTVT.

The V and J genes are TRBV7-3 and TRBJ2-1; the match to TRBD1 covers 11 bases. CDR3 length equals 19 residues. V dropped 1 base and J dropped 2; count of bases not matched to a gene: 10. Germline V gene data show CDR1 as SGHTA and CDR2 as FQGTGA. CDR3 region: CASSLRGTGGVTAYNEQFF. The CDR3 coding sequence is TGTGCCAGCAGCTTAAGGGGGACAGGGGGAGTGACTGCCTACAATGAGCAGTTCTTC. The complete variable domain, with remaining parts taken from reference TRBV7-3 and TRBJ2-1, reads GAGVSQTPSNKVTEKGKYVELRCDPISGHTALYWYRQSLGQGPEFLIYFQGTGAADDSGLPNDRFFAVRPEGSVSTLKIQRTERGDSAVYLCASSLRGTGGVTAYNEQFFGPGTRLTVL.

The rearrangement joins TRBV7-2 to TRBJ2-5, with D unresolved. V was pared by 2 bases and J by 4 bases, with 2 bases between. Germline V gene sequence: CDR1 SGHTA, CDR2 FQGNSA. The CDR3 spans 11 residues. The CDR3 region is CASSLSETQYF. CDR3 bases: TGTGCCAGCAGCTTATCAGAGACCCAGTACTTC.

CDR3 DNA sequence: TGTGCCGGTTACTCCCTTGGACGTTTCACCGGGGAGCTGTTTTTT. Its translation is CAGYSLGRFTGELFF. The gene calls are TRBV30 and TRBJ2-2; D gene ambiguous. Germline CDR1 reads GTSNPN; CDR2 reads SVGIG (reference sequence). The V gene lost 8 bases and the J gene lost 4 bases, with 20 bases spanning the gap. This CDR3 spans 15 amino acids.

The chain recombines TRBV29-1 with TRBJ1-4; D possibly corresponds to TRBD1 (6 bases). Germline CDR1 is SQVTM and CDR2 is ANQGSEA. V was pared by 5 bases and J by 7 bases, with 14 bases between. The CDR3 has 13 amino acids. CDR3 DNA: TGCAGCGTTACAGGGAGCGAAGGTGAAAAACTGTTTTTT. Its translation: CSVTGSEGEKLFF.

This chain joins TRBV19 and TRBJ2-7, with 9 bases lining up with TRBD1. Trimming cost V 1 base and J 2 bases; bases outside gene matches: 0. The CDR3 contains 14 residues. Germline V gene sequence: CDR1 LNHDA, CDR2 SQIVND (reference sequence). In DNA, the CDR3 is TGTGCCAGTAGTATAGGACAGGGGGCCTACGAGCAGTACTTC. It encodes CASSIGQGAYEQYF. Drawing the rest from reference TRBV19 and TRBJ2-7, the complete variable domain is DGGITQSPKYLFRKEGQNVTLSCEQNLNHDAMYWYRQDPGQGLRLIYYSQIVNDFQKGDIAEGYSVSREKKESFPLTVTSAQKNPTAFYLCASSIGQGAYEQYFGPGTRLTVT.

The V and J genes are TRBV7-9 and TRBJ1-6; D is undetermined. Germline-derived CDR1 and CDR2 are SEHNR and FQNEAQ (reference sequence). V was pared by 5 bases and J by 8 bases, with 10 bases between. This CDR3 has 13 residues. DNA of the CDR3: TGTGCCAGCAGCCCGGCGAGGGATTCACCCCTCCACTTT. Amino acids: CASSPARDSPLHF.

The chain has TRBV7-9 and TRBJ2-5; 12 bases line up with TRBD2. V was pared by 1 base and J by 2 bases, with 5 bases of the junction left unmatched. This CDR3 has 17 residues. CDR1 is SEHNR, CDR2 FQNEAQ, per germline (reference sequence). Here the CDR3 DNA reads TGTGCCAGCAGCTTAGACCTAGCGGGAGGGCATCAAGAGACCCAGTACTTC. Protein: CASSLDLAGGHQETQYF.

This chain connects TRBV27 to TRBJ2-7; TRBD2 matches at 7 bases. The DNA end favors TRBJ2-1, so the J call may be wrong. Germline assignment: CDR1 MNHEY and CDR2 SMNVEV (reference sequence). The CDR3 consists of 15 residues. The CDR3 DNA reads TGTGCCAGCAGCCATACCGGGACTACCTACAATGAGCAGTTCTTC. It codes for CASSHTGTTYNEQFF.

This CDR3 reads CASSLSPGNTIYF. CDR3 nucleotides: TGCGCCAGCAGCTTAAGCCCTGGAAACACCATATATTTT. This chain links TRBV5-1 with TRBJ1-3, with unresolved D. The ends were cut back, 2 bases at V and 2 bases at J, with 5 bases in the middle. Germline-derived CDR1 and CDR2 are SGHRS and YFSETQ. The CDR3 covers 13 residues. The whole variable domain, filled in from reference TRBV5-1 and TRBJ1-3, reads KAGVTQTPRYLIKTRGQQVTLSCSPISGHRSVSWYQQTPGQGLQFLFEYFSETQRNKGNFPGRFSGRQFSNSRSEMNVSTLELGDSALYLCASSLSPGNTIYFGEGSWLTVV.

The CDR3 is CASSGRGQTDTQYF. CDR3 in DNA: TGCGCCAGCAGTGGCCGGGGACAAACAGATACGCAGTATTTT. The rearrangement links TRBV10-1 to TRBJ2-3; D possibly corresponds to TRBD1 (6 bases). Germline CDR1 reads WNHNN; CDR2 reads SYGVQD (reference sequence). Between the trimmed V and J ends, which lost 4 bases and 3 bases, there was a span of 11 bases. The CDR3 is made up of 14 amino acids.

The chain is built from TRBV5-1 and TRBJ1-1; D gene ambiguous. Germline lookup yields CDR1 SGHRS and CDR2 YFSETQ. V shed 4 bases and J shed 1 base, with 8 bases lying between them. The CDR3 has 13 amino acids. The CDR3 DNA is TGCGCCAGCAGCGGGGATGGGAACACTGAAGCTTTCTTT. Residues: CASSGDGNTEAFF.

DNA of the CDR3: TGTGCCAGCAGCCAAGATTACCCAGACCGCTCTGGGGCCAACGTCCTGACTTTC. Translation: CASSQDYPDRSGANVLTF. The chain uses TRBV3-1 (or the pseudogene TRBV3-2) and TRBJ2-6; D not resolved. From germline, CDR1 is LGHDT and CDR2 YNNKEL (reference sequence). V lost 0 bases, J lost 0 bases, and 12 bases lay in between. The CDR3 runs 18 residues.

This chain connects TRBV4-2 to TRBJ1-5; 9 bases fit TRBD1. V shed 5 bases, J shed 1 base, and the junction held 3 bases outside the gene matches. The CDR3 has 15 amino acids. The V gene's germline CDR1 is LGHNA and CDR2 YNFKEQ. The CDR3 spells CASSDGTGSNQPQHF. CDR3 nucleotides: TGTGCCAGCAGCGACGGGACAGGGAGCAATCAGCCCCAGCATTTT.

This clone was observed many times. V is TRBV28 and J is TRBJ2-7; TRBD2 might be the D (7 bases). V shed 10 bases and J shed 4 bases, with 20 bases lying between them. This CDR3 spans 14 amino acids. Germline V lookup: CDR1 MDHEN, CDR2 SYDVKM. CDR3 nucleotides: TGTGCCACCAACGAGGGGGGCGGGAGTTACGAGCAGTACTTC. Amino acid sequence: CATNEGGGSYEQYF.

V gene TRBV7-9 combines with J gene TRBJ1-6; D might be TRBD1 (5 bases). There are 15 residues in the CDR3. Germline loops: CDR1 SEHNR, CDR2 FQNEAQ (reference sequence). V shed 5 bases and J shed 8 bases, with 16 bases lying between them. The CDR3 loop is CASSRSVGGYSPLHF. The CDR3 DNA follows: TGTGCCAGCAGCCGATCCGTGGGGGGATATTCACCCCTCCACTTT.

V and J are TRBV13 and TRBJ2-5; D not resolved. Germline V gene lookup returns CDR1 PRHDT and CDR2 FYEKMQ (reference sequence). The CDR3 runs to 13 residues. Trimming left V 1 base short and J 4 bases short, with 7 bases between. The CDR3 is CASSLEAGETQYF. DNA of the CDR3: TGTGCCAGCAGCTTAGAAGCAGGAGAGACCCAGTACTTC.

The rearrangement joins TRBV7-3 to TRBJ2-5, with TRBD2 as a possible D gene (5 bases). Between the trimmed V and J ends, which lost 5 bases and 6 bases, there was a span of 13 bases. CDR1 and CDR2 from the germline V gene are SGHTA and FQGTGA. The length of the CDR3 is 13 residues. In nucleotides, the CDR3 is TGTGCCAGCAGCCGGTACGAGCGGCAGACCCAGTACTTC. It encodes CASSRYERQTQYF. Full variable domain (remainder filled in from reference TRBV7-3 and TRBJ2-5): GAGVSQTPSNKVTEKGKYVELRCDPISGHTALYWYRQSLGQGPEFLIYFQGTGAADDSGLPNDRFFAVRPEGSVSTLKIQRTERGDSAVYLCASSRYERQTQYFGPGTRLLVL.

The gene calls are TRBV27 and TRBJ1-2; 7 positions match TRBD1. This CDR3 spans 14 amino acids. The V gene end was trimmed by 6 bases and the J gene end by 2 bases; junction bases not matched to a gene: 6. Looked up from germline, CDR1 is MNHEY and CDR2 is SMNVEV (reference sequence). The CDR3 coding sequence is TGTGCCAGCAGGCGGACAGGATCAAACTATGGCTACACCTTC. Its translation is CASRRTGSNYGYTF.